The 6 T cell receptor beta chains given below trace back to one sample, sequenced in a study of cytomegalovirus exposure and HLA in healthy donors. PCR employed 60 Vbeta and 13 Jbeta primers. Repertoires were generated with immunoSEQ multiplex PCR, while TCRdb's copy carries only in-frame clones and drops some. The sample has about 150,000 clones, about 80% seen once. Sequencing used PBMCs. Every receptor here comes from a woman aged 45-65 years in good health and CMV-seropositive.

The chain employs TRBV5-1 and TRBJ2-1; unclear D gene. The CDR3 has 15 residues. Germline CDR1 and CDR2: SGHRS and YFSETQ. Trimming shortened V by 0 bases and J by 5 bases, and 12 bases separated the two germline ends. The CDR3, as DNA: TGCGCCAGCAGCTTGGTTAGTTCGCGCAACAATGAGCAGTTCTTC. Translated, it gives CASSLVSSRNNEQFF.

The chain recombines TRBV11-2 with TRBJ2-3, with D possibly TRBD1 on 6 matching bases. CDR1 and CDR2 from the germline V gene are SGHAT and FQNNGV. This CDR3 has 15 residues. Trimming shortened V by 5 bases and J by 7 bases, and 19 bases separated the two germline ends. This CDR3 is CASSPEPTQGNTQYF. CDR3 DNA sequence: TGTGCCAGCAGCCCAGAACCGACTCAGGGGAATACGCAGTATTTT.

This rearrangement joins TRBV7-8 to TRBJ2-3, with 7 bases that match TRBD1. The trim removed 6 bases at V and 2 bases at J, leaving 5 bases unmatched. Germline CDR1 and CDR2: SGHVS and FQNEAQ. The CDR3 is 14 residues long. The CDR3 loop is CASSVGQPTDTQYF. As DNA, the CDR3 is TGTGCCAGCAGTGTGGGACAGCCCACAGATACGCAGTATTTT.

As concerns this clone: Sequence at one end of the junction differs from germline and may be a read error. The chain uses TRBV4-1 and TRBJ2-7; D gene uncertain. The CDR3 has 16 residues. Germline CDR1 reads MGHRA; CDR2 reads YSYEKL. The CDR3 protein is CASTQQPYDSKYEQYF. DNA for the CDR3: TGCGCCAGCACCCAACAACCCTACGATTCTAAGTACGAGCAGTACTTC.

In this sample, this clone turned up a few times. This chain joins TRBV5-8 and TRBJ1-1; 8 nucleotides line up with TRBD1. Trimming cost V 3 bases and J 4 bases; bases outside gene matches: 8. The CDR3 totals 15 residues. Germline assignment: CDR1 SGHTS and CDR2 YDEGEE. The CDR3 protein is CASSSPRTGRTEAFF. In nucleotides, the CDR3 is TGTGCCAGCAGCTCGCCTCGGACAGGGCGCACTGAAGCTTTCTTT.

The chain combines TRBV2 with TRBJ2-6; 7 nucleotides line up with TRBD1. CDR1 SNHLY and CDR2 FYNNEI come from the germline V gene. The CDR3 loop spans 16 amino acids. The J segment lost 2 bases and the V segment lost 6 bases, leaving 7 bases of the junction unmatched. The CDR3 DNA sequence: TGTGCCAGCAGCGCTACAGGGGCAGCTGGGGCCAACGTCCTGACTTTC. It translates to CASSATGAAGANVLTF.